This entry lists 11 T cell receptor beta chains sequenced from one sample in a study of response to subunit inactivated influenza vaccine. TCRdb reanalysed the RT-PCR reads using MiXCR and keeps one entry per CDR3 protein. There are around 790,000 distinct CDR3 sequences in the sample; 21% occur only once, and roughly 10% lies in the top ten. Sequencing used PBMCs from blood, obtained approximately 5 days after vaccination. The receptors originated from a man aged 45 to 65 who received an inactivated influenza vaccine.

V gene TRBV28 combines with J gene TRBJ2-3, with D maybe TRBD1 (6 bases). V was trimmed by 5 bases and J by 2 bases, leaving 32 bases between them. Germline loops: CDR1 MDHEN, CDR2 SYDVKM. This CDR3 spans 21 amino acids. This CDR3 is CASSVMHRWGHPPIFTDTQYF. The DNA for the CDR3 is TGTGCCAGCAGTGTTATGCATAGGTGGGGACACCCTCCCATATTCACAGATACGCAGTATTTT.

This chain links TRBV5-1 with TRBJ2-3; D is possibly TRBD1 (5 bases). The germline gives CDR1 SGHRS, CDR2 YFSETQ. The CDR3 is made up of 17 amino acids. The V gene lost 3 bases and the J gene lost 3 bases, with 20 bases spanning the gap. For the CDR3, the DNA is TGCGCCAGCAGCTCGGACGCCATCAGGGCGGTGACAGATACGCAGTATTTT. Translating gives CASSSDAIRAVTDTQYF. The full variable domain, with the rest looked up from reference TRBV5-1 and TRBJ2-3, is KAGVTQTPRYLIKTRGQQVTLSCSPISGHRSVSWYQQTPGQGLQFLFEYFSETQRNKGNFPGRFSGRQFSNSRSEMNVSTLELGDSALYLCASSSDAIRAVTDTQYFGPGTRLTVL.

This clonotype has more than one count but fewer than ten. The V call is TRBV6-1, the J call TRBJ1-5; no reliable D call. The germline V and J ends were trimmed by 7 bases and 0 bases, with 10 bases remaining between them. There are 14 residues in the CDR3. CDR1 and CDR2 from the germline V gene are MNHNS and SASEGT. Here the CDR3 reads CASTGGYSNQPQHF. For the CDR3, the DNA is TGTGCCAGCACCGGCGGGTATAGCAATCAGCCCCAGCATTTT.

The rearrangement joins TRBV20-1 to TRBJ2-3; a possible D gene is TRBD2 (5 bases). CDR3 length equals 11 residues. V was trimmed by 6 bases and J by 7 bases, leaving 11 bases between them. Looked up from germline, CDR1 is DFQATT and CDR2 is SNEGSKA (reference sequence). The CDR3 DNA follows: TGCAGTGCCCGGCCGGGATATACGCAGTATTTT. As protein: CSARPGYTQYF.

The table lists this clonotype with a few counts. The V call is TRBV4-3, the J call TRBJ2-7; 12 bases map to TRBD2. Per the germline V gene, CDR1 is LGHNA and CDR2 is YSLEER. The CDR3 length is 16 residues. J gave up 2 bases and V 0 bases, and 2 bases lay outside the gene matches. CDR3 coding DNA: TGCGCCAGCAGCCAAGATCTAGCGGGAGGGCCCTACGAGCAGTACTTC. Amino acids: CASSQDLAGGPYEQYF.

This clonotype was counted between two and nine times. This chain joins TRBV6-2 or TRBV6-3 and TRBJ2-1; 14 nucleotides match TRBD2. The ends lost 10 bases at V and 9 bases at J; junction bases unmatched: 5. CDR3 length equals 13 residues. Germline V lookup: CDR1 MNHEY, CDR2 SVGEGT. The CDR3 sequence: CATRLAGGGEQFF. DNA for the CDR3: TGTGCCACCCGACTAGCGGGAGGGGGTGAGCAGTTCTTC.

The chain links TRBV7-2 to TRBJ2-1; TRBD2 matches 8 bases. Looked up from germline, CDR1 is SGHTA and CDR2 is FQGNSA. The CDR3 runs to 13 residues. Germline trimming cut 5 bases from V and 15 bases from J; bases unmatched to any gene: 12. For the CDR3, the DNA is TGTGCCAGCAGCGACGGACTAGCTAGAATTCTGTTCTTC. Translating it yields CASSDGLARILFF. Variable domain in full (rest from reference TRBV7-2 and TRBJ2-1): GAGVSQSPSNKVTEKGKDVELRCDPISGHTALYWYRQSLGQGLEFLIYFQGNSAPDKSGLPSDRFSAERTGGSVSTLTIQRTQQEDSAVYLCASSDGLARILFFGPGTRLTVL.

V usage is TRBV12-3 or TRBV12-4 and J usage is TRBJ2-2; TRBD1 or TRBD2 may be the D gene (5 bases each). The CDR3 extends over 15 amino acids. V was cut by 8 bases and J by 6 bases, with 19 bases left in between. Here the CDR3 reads CASRRDGAYPGELFF. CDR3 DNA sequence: TGTGCCAGCCGGCGCGACGGGGCTTACCCCGGGGAGCTGTTTTTT.

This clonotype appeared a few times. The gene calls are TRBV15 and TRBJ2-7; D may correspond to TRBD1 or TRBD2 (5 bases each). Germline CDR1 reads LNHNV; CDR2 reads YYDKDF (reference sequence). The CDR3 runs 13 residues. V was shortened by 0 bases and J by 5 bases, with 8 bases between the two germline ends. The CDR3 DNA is TGTGCCACCAGCAGAGATTGGGGGAACGAGCAGTACTTC. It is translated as CATSRDWGNEQYF.

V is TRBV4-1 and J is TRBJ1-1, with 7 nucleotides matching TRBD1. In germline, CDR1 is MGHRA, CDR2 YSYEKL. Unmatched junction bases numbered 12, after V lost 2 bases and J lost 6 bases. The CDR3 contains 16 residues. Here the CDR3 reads CASSQRDTGDESEAFF. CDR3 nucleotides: TGCGCCAGCAGCCAACGAGATACAGGGGACGAGTCTGAAGCTTTCTTT.

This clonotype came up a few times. The CDR3 coding sequence is TGTGCCAGCAGTTTACGCGGGAGAATTTACAATGAGCAGTTCTTC. Protein product: CASSLRGRIYNEQFF. This rearrangement joins TRBV12-3 or TRBV12-4 to TRBJ2-1, with 7 nucleotides matching TRBD2. V gave up 2 bases and J gave up 4 bases; unmatched junction bases: 5. This CDR3 region has 15 residues.